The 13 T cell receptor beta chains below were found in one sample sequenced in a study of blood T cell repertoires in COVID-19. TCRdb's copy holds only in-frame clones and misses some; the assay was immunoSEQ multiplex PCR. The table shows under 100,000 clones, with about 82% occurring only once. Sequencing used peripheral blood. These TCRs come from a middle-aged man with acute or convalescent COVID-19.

CDR3 in amino acids: CASSQQGAVNQPQHF. For the CDR3, the DNA is TGTGCCAGCAGTCAACAGGGGGCGGTAAATCAGCCCCAGCATTTT. The chain is built from TRBV6-5 and TRBJ1-5, with 9 bases fitting TRBD1. The germline V gene encodes CDR1 MNHEY and CDR2 SVGAGI. The CDR3 has 15 amino acids. Germline trimming cut 5 bases from V and 4 bases from J; bases unmatched to any gene: 6.

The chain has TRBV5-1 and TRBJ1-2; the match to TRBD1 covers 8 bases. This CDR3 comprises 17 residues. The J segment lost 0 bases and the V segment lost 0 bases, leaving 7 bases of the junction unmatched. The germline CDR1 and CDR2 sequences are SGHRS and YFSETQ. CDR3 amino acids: CASSLGAGGNTNYGYTF. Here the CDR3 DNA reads TGCGCCAGCAGCTTGGGGGCAGGGGGCAACACTAACTATGGCTACACCTTC.

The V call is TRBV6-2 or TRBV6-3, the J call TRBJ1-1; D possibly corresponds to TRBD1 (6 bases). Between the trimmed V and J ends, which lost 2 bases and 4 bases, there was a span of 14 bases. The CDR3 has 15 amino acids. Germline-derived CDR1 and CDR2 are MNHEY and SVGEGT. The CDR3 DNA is TGTGCCAGCAGTTACGTGGCAGGGGAGGGCACTGAAGCTTTCTTT. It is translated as CASSYVAGEGTEAFF.

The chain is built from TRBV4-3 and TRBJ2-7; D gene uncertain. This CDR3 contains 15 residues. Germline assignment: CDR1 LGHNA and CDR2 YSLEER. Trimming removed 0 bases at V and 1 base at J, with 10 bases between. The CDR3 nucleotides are TGCGCCAGCAGCCAAGAAATGGGCCAGTCCTACGAGCAGTACTTC. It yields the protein CASSQEMGQSYEQYF.

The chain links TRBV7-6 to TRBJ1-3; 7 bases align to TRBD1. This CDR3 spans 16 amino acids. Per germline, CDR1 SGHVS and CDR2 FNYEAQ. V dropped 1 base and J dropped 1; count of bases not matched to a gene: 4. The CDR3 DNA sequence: TGTGCCAGCAGCTTAGGGCAGACAGGGTCTGGAAACACCATATATTTT. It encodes CASSLGQTGSGNTIYF.

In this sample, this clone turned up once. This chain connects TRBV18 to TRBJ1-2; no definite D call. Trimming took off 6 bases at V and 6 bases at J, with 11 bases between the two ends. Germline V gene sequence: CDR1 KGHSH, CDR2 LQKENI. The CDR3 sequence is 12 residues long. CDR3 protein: CASSAERDGYTF. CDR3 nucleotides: TGTGCCAGCTCCGCCGAACGGGATGGCTACACCTTC. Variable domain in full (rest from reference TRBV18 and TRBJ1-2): NAGVMQNPRHLVRRRGQEARLRCSPMKGHSHVYWYRQLPEEGLKFMVYLQKENIIDESGMPKERFSAEFPKEGPSILRIQQVVRGDSAAYFCASSAERDGYTFGSGTRLTVV.

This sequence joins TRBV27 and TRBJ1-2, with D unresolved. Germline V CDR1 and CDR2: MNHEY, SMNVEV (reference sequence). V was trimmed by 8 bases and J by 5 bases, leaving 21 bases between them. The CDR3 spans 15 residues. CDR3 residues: CASFSPDRGVYGYTF. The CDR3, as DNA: TGTGCCAGCTTCTCTCCCGATCGGGGAGTTTATGGCTACACCTTC.

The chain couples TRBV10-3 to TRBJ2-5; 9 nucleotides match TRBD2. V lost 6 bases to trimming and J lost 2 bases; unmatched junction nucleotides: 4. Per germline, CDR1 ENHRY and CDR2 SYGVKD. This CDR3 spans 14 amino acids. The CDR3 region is CAISPTSGQETQYF. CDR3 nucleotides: TGTGCCATCAGCCCGACTAGCGGACAAGAGACCCAGTACTTC.

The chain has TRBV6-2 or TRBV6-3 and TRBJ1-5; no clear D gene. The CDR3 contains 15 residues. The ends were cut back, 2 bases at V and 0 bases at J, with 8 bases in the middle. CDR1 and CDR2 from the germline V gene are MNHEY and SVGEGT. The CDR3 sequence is CASSYVPVSNQPQHF. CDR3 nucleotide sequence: TGTGCCAGCAGTTACGTTCCGGTTAGCAATCAGCCCCAGCATTTT.

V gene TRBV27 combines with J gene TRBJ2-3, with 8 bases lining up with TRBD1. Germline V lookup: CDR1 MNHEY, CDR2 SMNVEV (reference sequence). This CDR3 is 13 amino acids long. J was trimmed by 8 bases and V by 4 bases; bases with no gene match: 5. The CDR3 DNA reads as TGTGCCAGCAGTTCTCAGGGGGCTCCTACGCAGTATTTT. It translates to CASSSQGAPTQYF.

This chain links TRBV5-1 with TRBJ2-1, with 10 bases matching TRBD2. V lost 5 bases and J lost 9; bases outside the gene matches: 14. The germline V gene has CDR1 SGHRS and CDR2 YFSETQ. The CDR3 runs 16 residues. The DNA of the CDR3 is TGCGCCAGCAGTTCAGGATTAGCGGGAGGAGGCGGTGAGCAGTTCTTC. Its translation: CASSSGLAGGGGEQFF. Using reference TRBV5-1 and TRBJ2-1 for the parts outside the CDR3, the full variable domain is KAGVTQTPRYLIKTRGQQVTLSCSPISGHRSVSWYQQTPGQGLQFLFEYFSETQRNKGNFPGRFSGRQFSNSRSEMNVSTLELGDSALYLCASSSGLAGGGGEQFFGPGTRLTVL.

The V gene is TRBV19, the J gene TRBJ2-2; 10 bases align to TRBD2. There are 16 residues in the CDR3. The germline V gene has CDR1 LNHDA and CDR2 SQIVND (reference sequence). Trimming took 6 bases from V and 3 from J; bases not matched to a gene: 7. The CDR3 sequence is CASRSAGGQYTGELFF. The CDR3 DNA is TGTGCCAGTAGGTCAGCGGGAGGGCAATACACCGGGGAGCTGTTTTTT. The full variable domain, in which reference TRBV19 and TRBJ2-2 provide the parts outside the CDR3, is DGGITQSPKYLFRKEGQNVTLSCEQNLNHDAMYWYRQDPGQGLRLIYYSQIVNDFQKGDIAEGYSVSREKKESFPLTVTSAQKNPTAFYLCASRSAGGQYTGELFFGEGSRLTVL.

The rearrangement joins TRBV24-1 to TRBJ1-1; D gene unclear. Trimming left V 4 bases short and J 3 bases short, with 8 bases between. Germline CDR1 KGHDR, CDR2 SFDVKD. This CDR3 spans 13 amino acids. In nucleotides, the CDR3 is TGTGCCACCAGTGACAGATCCTACACTGAAGCTTTCTTT. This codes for CATSDRSYTEAFF.